This T cell receptor (beta chain) was profiled in a study of identical twins. Study-wide results and caveats: The models gave estimates that fell short of the out-of-frame TCR alpha sharing seen in monozygotic twins. Invariant T cells like MAIT and iNKT could partly confound the zero-insertion analyses.

With template switching, a universal primer site was added, and the cDNA carried unique molecular identifiers. TCRdb called the 5' RACE reads again in MiXCR, with one record for every CDR3 protein. The data show hundreds of thousands of distinct CDR3 sequences, with 10% to 15% seen just once and around 1.6% held by the top ten. This clonotype was detected many times. Its specificity is not known. Germline CDR1 SGHVS, CDR2 FNYEAQ. CDR3 length: 15 residues. V was pared by 5 bases and J by 5 bases, with 16 bases between. The data were also submitted as part of a second study, on yellow fever vaccine responses in identical twins. That source adds: Twins showed a vaccine T cell response that reportedly seemed partly convergent, partly personalized.

V gene TRBV7-6 combines with J gene TRBJ2-1; maybe TRBD2 (5 bases). The source is a woman under 30 in good health. The sequenced sample consisted of PBMCs. DNA of the CDR3: TGTGCCAGCAGCCTCACCGAGCTCGGGGACAATGAGCAGTTCTTC. Translated, it gives CASSLTELGDNEQFF.